The T cell receptor beta chain described here comes from a study of cytomegalovirus exposure and HLA in healthy donors. Germline-derived CDR1 and CDR2 are SGHDN and FVKESK. Trimming took 4 bases from V and 5 from J; bases not matched to a gene: 5. The CDR3 runs 14 residues. The study ran its PCR with 60 Vbeta and 13 Jbeta primers. Here immunoSEQ multiplex PCR was the method, and the copy in TCRdb shows in-frame clones only, minus some. The repertoire consists of approximately 99,000 clones, with roughly four fifths occurring once and the leading ten covering about 4.8%. Nominal health characterized the donors when sampled, though unrecorded immune exposures were likely.

The chain is built from TRBV14 and TRBJ1-2; TRBD1 agrees at 9 bases. The sequenced sample was PBMCs. The TCR sequence derives from a man in his forties in good health and CMV-seropositive. CDR3 protein: CASSPGQGGYGYTF. Written as DNA, the CDR3 is TGTGCCAGCAGCCCGGGACAGGGAGGGTATGGCTACACCTTC.